This T cell receptor beta chain was observed in a study of T cell responses to AZD1222 COVID-19 vaccine. The wider study: Second doses at about 4 or about 12 weeks were pooled.

The CDR3 is 14 amino acids. V lost 1 base and J lost 6, with 9 bases in between. Germline V CDR1 and CDR2: KGHSH, LQKENI. Sequencing was performed with immunoSEQ multiplex PCR; in TCRdb, only in-frame clones are kept and a portion is missing. The table records approximately 110,000 clones, about 90% of them present only once. The TCR was taken from an adult in good health. The sample here was peripheral blood, taken on day 0 of AZD1222 vaccination. This chain links TRBV18 with TRBJ1-4; D uncertain. The CDR3 region has the DNA TGTGCCAGCTCACCACGGGGTGTGGATGAAAAACTGTTTTTT. This codes for CASSPRGVDEKLFF.